This T cell receptor beta chain originates from a study of blood T cell repertoires in COVID-19 (TCRdb year 2020). Context from the whole study: The collaborator samples originated in the United States, Italy and Spain and spanned the acute and convalescent phases of COVID-19. Samples came from the ongoing ImmuneRACE study (first 160 participants) plus 1,254 subjects from 6 global collaborators. Where HLA class I and class II types were available, the types were taken from metadata supplied by the sample provider, not from assay-based typing. The prospective study material was composed of cDNA or gDNA derived from T cells, B-cell-depleted T cells, or PBMCs. The repertoires were released in a freely available public database intended as a resource for research on the immune response to SARS-CoV-2. The dataset comprised deeply sampled blood TCRbeta repertoires from subjects exposed to, actively infected with, or recovered from COVID-19. Sample metadata almost always included a de-identified subject ID, COVID-19 status, age in years and sex. What the authors observed across the whole study: The amount of clinical and demographic metadata varied by source and participant and was provided uncurated.

The immunoSEQ Assay, a bias-controlled multiplex PCR, was used to amplify TCRbeta CDR3 regions from genomic DNA. Turning to the authors' computational methods: The number of nucleated cells in each sample was estimated from the amplification of reference gene primers within the assay. To quantify the absolute abundance of each unique TCRbeta CDR3 rearrangement, sequence reads were collapsed and filtered. For each sample, productive Simpson clonality was calculated as the square root of Simpson's diversity index across productive rearrangements. The immuneACCESS repertoire file appears here via TCRdb, limited to in-frame rearrangements. These files lack a portion of the clones; in checked studies, under half of the deficit traces to unresolved V genes, and the cause of the others is not known. V, J and clone size are taken as reported in that table, and D and trimming were inferred from the DNA itself. Present in this sample are about 140,000 clones, more than 80% of which were seen just once. Of the sample, more than 9.5% is held by the ten largest clones.

Measured from the cysteine to the phenylalanine, the CDR3 is 13 residues long. The read is trimmed to its CDR3 DNA, 39 bases read in frame from base 1. CDR1 and CDR2 are read off the germline V gene as SGHTA and FQGTGA. V is reduced by 5 bases and J by 5 bases, leaving a spacing of 7 bases between them. This clone was observed once. Its target antigen remains unknown. No clone much larger than this one lies a single base away; base qualities are absent. Each collaborating institution followed its own protocols to collect whole blood in K2EDTA tubes. For TCRbeta analysis, collaborators shipped samples as frozen whole blood, isolated PBMCs, or DNA extracted from either of those sample types.

Recombination joined TRBV7-3 with TRBJ1-6; the D gene identity is not certain. Sequencing was done on a sample of peripheral blood. The TCR was taken from an elderly woman with acute or convalescent COVID-19. For the CDR3, the sequence is CASSRENNSPLHF. The base sequence is TGTGCCAGCAGCCGTGAGAATAATTCACCCCTCCACTTT.